This TCR beta chain stems from a study of T-cell reconstitution after alpha-beta-depleted transplantation in children. Study-wide results and caveats: Several hundred expanded graft clones reportedly gave rise to the alpha-beta T cells present about two months after transplant. T cells produced anew were the main source of T-cell counts and diversity one year after transplant.

This clonotype came up many times. Its antigen is currently unknown. A library of TCRbeta sequences, prepared with unique molecular identifiers, was generated. TCRdb independently ran MiXCR on the PCR reads; one entry per CDR3 protein. The data contain some 600,000 distinct CDR3 sequences, around 13% of them singletons. CDR1 is LGHNA, CDR2 YSLEER, per germline. CDR3 length: 14 residues. Losses at the gene ends were 4 bases for V and 4 bases for J; bases not matched to a gene: 3. The source is a male patient between 5 and 17 years old who had a stem cell transplant for acute myeloid leukemia, so the T cells may come from the graft donor. The rearrangement links TRBV4-3 to TRBJ2-7; the match to TRBD2 covers 11 bases. The sample was PBMCs, mostly from graft donor cells, taken 360 days after TCRalphabeta/CD19-depleted stem cell transplant. In DNA, the CDR3 is TGCGCCAGCAGCCGGGGACTAGCGGAATACGAGCAGTACTTC. It codes for CASSRGLAEYEQYF.